The rows below give T cell receptor beta chains drawn from one sample of a study of control samples from healthy donors and cancer patients. TCRdb's table, derived via immunoSEQ multiplex PCR, lists solely in-frame clones and lacks some. Among more than 95,000 clones listed, over 90% were seen once. What was sequenced was blood. These receptors were collected from a man aged 30 to 39 in good health. Each CDR3 is given with its conserved first and last residue. D genes are given only for firm matches. Rows may omit the clone size; those that give it use once, few, many or a size class.

clone size: .
V gene: TRBV2
D gene: TRBD1
J gene: TRBJ1-6
CDR3 protein: CASLRTGLSYNSPLHF
CDR3 DNA: TGTGCCAGCTTGCGGACAGGCCTCTCCTATAATTCACCCCTCCACTTT

clone size: .
V gene: TRBV11-3
D gene: .
J gene: TRBJ1-1
CDR3 protein: CASSKGNTEAFF
CDR3 DNA: TGTGCCAGCAGCAAAGGGAACACTGAAGCTTTCTTT

clone size: .
V gene: TRBV6-5
D gene: .
J gene: TRBJ2-4
CDR3 protein: CASSIGLGGIQYF
CDR3 DNA: TGTGCCAGCAGTATCGGACTTGGAGGCATTCAGTACTTC

clone size: .
V gene: TRBV19
D gene: .
J gene: TRBJ1-3
CDR3 protein: CASSIPKGRGNTIYF
CDR3 DNA: TGTGCCAGTAGTATCCCAAAGGGACGGGGAAACACCATATATTTT

clone size: .
V gene: TRBV27
D gene: TRBD1
J gene: TRBJ1-1
CDR3 protein: CASSPRQGANTEAFF
CDR3 DNA: TGTGCCAGCAGTCCCCGACAGGGGGCGAACACTGAAGCTTTCTTT

clone size: .
V gene: TRBV19
D gene: .
J gene: TRBJ1-1
CDR3 protein: CASSSGQSLLNTEAFF
CDR3 DNA: TGTGCCAGTAGCTCAGGCCAATCCTTACTGAACACTGAAGCTTTCTTT

clone size: once
V gene: TRBV5-5
D gene: TRBD1
J gene: TRBJ1-6
CDR3 protein: CASSLVGQDLTYNSPLHF
CDR3 DNA: TGTGCCAGCAGCTTGGTTGGACAGGACCTCACCTATAATTCACCCCTCCACTTT

clone size: few
V gene: TRBV14
D gene: TRBD1
J gene: TRBJ1-1
CDR3 protein: CASSHRQGPGTEAFF
CDR3 DNA: TGTGCCAGCAGCCACCGACAGGGGCCAGGCACTGAAGCTTTCTTT

clone size: .
V gene: TRBV5-1
D gene: .
J gene: TRBJ1-5
CDR3 protein: CASSWGVDQPQHF
CDR3 DNA: TGCGCCAGCAGCTGGGGCGTAGATCAGCCCCAGCATTTT

clone size: .
V gene: TRBV15
D gene: .
J gene: TRBJ1-1
CDR3 protein: CATSRTWDPSTEAFF
CDR3 DNA: TGTGCCACCAGCCGTACTTGGGATCCGAGCACTGAAGCTTTCTTT

clone size: .
V gene: TRBV11-2
D gene: .
J gene: TRBJ1-3
CDR3 protein: CASSETGGYGNTIYF
CDR3 DNA: TGTGCCAGCAGCGAAACGGGGGGTTATGGAAACACCATATATTTT

clone size: few
V gene: TRBV5-1
D gene: TRBD2
J gene: TRBJ2-7
CDR3 protein: CASSQRGGAYYEQYF
CDR3 DNA: TGCGCCAGCAGCCAGCGGGGAGGGGCGTACTACGAGCAGTACTTC

clone size: .
V gene: TRBV4-1
D gene: .
J gene: TRBJ1-4
CDR3 protein: CASSQGPEASHEKLFF
CDR3 DNA: TGCGCCAGCAGCCAAGGGCCCGAAGCCAGTCATGAAAAACTGTTTTTT

clone size: .
V gene: TRBV5-5
D gene: .
J gene: TRBJ2-2
CDR3 protein: CASSLTGTKNTGELFF
CDR3 DNA: TGTGCCAGCAGCTTGACAGGGACTAAGAACACCGGGGAGCTGTTTTTT

clone size: .
V gene: TRBV7-6
D gene: .
J gene: TRBJ1-1
CDR3 protein: CASSLGGSFQTFF
CDR3 DNA: TGTGCCAGCAGCTTAGGTGGCAGTTTTCAAACTTTCTTT

clone size: .
V gene: TRBV5-1
D gene: .
J gene: TRBJ1-6
CDR3 protein: CASSLESGRSPLHF
CDR3 DNA: TGCGCCAGCAGCTTGGAGTCAGGAAGGTCACCCCTCCACTTT

clone size: few
V gene: TRBV16
D gene: .
J gene: TRBJ2-3
CDR3 protein: CASSQSSGARTDTQYF
CDR3 DNA: TGTGCCAGCAGCCAATCCAGTGGGGCCCGAACAGATACGCAGTATTTT

clone size: .
V gene: TRBV12-5
D gene: .
J gene: TRBJ1-1
CDR3 protein: CASGLDVNEAFF
CDR3 DNA: TGTGCTAGTGGTTTGGACGTTAACGAAGCTTTCTTT

clone size: once
V gene: TRBV7-2
D gene: .
J gene: TRBJ1-1
CDR3 protein: CASGRGTEAFF
CDR3 DNA: TGTGCCAGCGGGCGTGGTACTGAAGCTTTCTTT

clone size: .
V gene: TRBV11-2
D gene: .
J gene: TRBJ1-1
CDR3 protein: CASSTKAGINTEAFF
CDR3 DNA: TGTGCCAGCAGCACCAAGGCAGGGATAAACACTGAAGCTTTCTTT

clone size: .
V gene: TRBV9
D gene: .
J gene: TRBJ1-2
CDR3 protein: CASTPGGGAKFYDGYTF
CDR3 DNA: TGTGCCAGCACCCCCGGCGGGGGCGCAAAATTCTATGATGGCTACACCTTC

clone size: .
V gene: TRBV5-4
D gene: .
J gene: TRBJ1-1
CDR3 protein: CASSSADRSAEAFF
CDR3 DNA: TGTGCCAGCAGCTCGGCCGACAGGTCTGCTGAAGCTTTCTTT

clone size: .
V gene: TRBV28
D gene: TRBD1
J gene: TRBJ2-7
CDR3 protein: CASSFRQGHREQYF
CDR3 DNA: TGTGCCAGCAGCTTTAGACAGGGGCACAGGGAGCAGTACTTC

clone size: .
V gene: TRBV19
D gene: .
J gene: TRBJ2-3
CDR3 protein: CASSIALSVSDTQYF
CDR3 DNA: TGTGCCAGTAGTATAGCCCTTTCCGTCTCAGATACGCAGTATTTT

clone size: .
V gene: TRBV3-1/TRBV3-2
D gene: .
J gene: TRBJ1-1
CDR3 protein: CASSQETVNTEAFF
CDR3 DNA: TGTGCCAGCAGCCAAGAGACCGTCAACACTGAAGCTTTCTTT

clone size: .
V gene: TRBV5-1
D gene: .
J gene: TRBJ1-2
CDR3 protein: CASSFPADNYGYTF
CDR3 DNA: TGCGCCAGCAGCTTCCCGGCGGATAACTATGGCTACACCTTC

clone size: .
V gene: TRBV7-9
D gene: TRBD2
J gene: TRBJ2-1
CDR3 protein: CASSPVQGLATNEQFF
CDR3 DNA: TGTGCCAGCAGCCCAGTTCAAGGACTAGCAACAAATGAGCAGTTCTTC

clone size: .
V gene: TRBV5-5
D gene: .
J gene: TRBJ2-3
CDR3 protein: CASSFTEEPSTDTQYF
CDR3 DNA: TGTGCCAGCAGCTTTACAGAAGAGCCTAGCACAGATACGCAGTATTTT

clone size: once
V gene: TRBV2
D gene: TRBD2
J gene: TRBJ2-1
CDR3 protein: CASSFDVTSGGNEQFF
CDR3 DNA: TGTGCCAGCAGTTTTGACGTTACTAGCGGGGGGAATGAGCAGTTCTTC

clone size: .
V gene: TRBV4-1
D gene: TRBD2
J gene: TRBJ2-3
CDR3 protein: CASSQRLLAGATDTQYF
CDR3 DNA: TGCGCCAGCAGCCAACGACTTCTAGCGGGGGCCACAGATACGCAGTATTTT

clone size: .
V gene: TRBV6-5
D gene: TRBD1
J gene: TRBJ2-2
CDR3 protein: CASSSTGITGELFF
CDR3 DNA: TGTGCCAGCAGCTCGACAGGGATCACCGGGGAGCTGTTTTTT

clone size: few
V gene: TRBV12-3/TRBV12-4
D gene: .
J gene: TRBJ1-1
CDR3 protein: CASSRGAPLLAFF
CDR3 DNA: TGTGCCAGCTCCCGCGGGGCGCCTTTACTGGCTTTCTTT

clone size: .
V gene: TRBV15
D gene: .
J gene: TRBJ1-5
CDR3 protein: CATSTLGGGNQPQHF
CDR3 DNA: TGTGCCACCAGTACCCTCGGGGGAGGCAATCAGCCCCAGCATTTT

clone size: once
V gene: TRBV6-5
D gene: .
J gene: TRBJ1-1
CDR3 protein: CASSLGSTLEAFF
CDR3 DNA: TGTGCCAGCAGTCTCGGGAGTACCCTTGAAGCTTTCTTT

clone size: .
V gene: TRBV6-6
D gene: .
J gene: TRBJ1-5
CDR3 protein: CAVGESGPNQPQHF
CDR3 DNA: TGTGCCGTTGGGGAGTCAGGGCCTAATCAGCCCCAGCATTTT

clone size: .
V gene: TRBV29-1
D gene: .
J gene: TRBJ1-1
CDR3 protein: CSVLTALYQNTEAFF
CDR3 DNA: TGCAGCGTACTGACCGCCCTTTATCAGAACACTGAAGCTTTCTTT

clone size: .
V gene: TRBV24-1
D gene: TRBD1
J gene: TRBJ2-2
CDR3 protein: CATSGPPGDRGPGTGELFF
CDR3 DNA: TGTGCCACCAGTGGTCCCCCCGGGGACAGGGGTCCGGGCACCGGGGAGCTGTTTTTT

clone size: .
V gene: TRBV29-1
D gene: .
J gene: TRBJ1-2
CDR3 protein: CSVEEYYGYTF
CDR3 DNA: TGCAGCGTTGAGGAATACTATGGCTACACCTTC

clone size: .
V gene: TRBV6-6
D gene: .
J gene: TRBJ1-1
CDR3 protein: CASSYSLEVGAEAFF
CDR3 DNA: TGTGCCAGCAGTTACTCGCTCGAGGTAGGCGCTGAAGCTTTCTTT

clone size: .
V gene: TRBV15
D gene: .
J gene: TRBJ2-5
CDR3 protein: CATAAFDRNQETQYF
CDR3 DNA: TGTGCCACCGCGGCCTTTGACAGGAACCAAGAGACCCAGTACTTC

clone size: .
V gene: TRBV10-3
D gene: TRBD1
J gene: TRBJ1-1
CDR3 protein: CAIKGAGTPNTEAFF
CDR3 DNA: TGTGCCATCAAGGGGGCCGGGACACCTAACACTGAAGCTTTCTTT

clone size: .
V gene: TRBV9
D gene: TRBD1
J gene: TRBJ1-1
CDR3 protein: CASSSAKGQGSTEAFF
CDR3 DNA: TGTGCCAGCAGCTCCGCCAAGGGACAGGGGAGCACTGAAGCTTTCTTT

clone size: .
V gene: TRBV5-4
D gene: TRBD1
J gene: TRBJ1-4
CDR3 protein: CASSLQGMEKLFF
CDR3 DNA: TGTGCCAGCAGCCTACAGGGGATGGAAAAACTGTTTTTT

clone size: .
V gene: TRBV3-1/TRBV3-2
D gene: .
J gene: TRBJ1-2
CDR3 protein: CASSQEGGINYGYTF
CDR3 DNA: TGTGCCAGCAGCCAAGAAGGGGGTATTAACTATGGCTACACCTTC

clone size: .
V gene: TRBV13
D gene: TRBD1
J gene: TRBJ2-5
CDR3 protein: CASSLGTGARETQYF
CDR3 DNA: TGTGCCAGCAGCTTAGGAACAGGGGCGCGGGAGACCCAGTACTTC

clone size: once
V gene: TRBV11-2
D gene: .
J gene: TRBJ2-5
CDR3 protein: CASSVYQGQETQYF
CDR3 DNA: TGTGCCAGCAGCGTTTACCAGGGGCAAGAGACCCAGTACTTC

clone size: once
V gene: TRBV27
D gene: TRBD1
J gene: TRBJ1-1
CDR3 protein: CASSRDRGNTEAFF
CDR3 DNA: TGTGCCAGCAGTCGGGACAGGGGGAACACTGAAGCTTTCTTT

clone size: .
V gene: TRBV12-5
D gene: .
J gene: TRBJ2-6
CDR3 protein: CASGLPTGANVLTF
CDR3 DNA: TGTGCTAGTGGTTTGCCTACAGGGGCCAACGTCCTGACTTTC

clone size: .
V gene: TRBV18
D gene: TRBD1
J gene: TRBJ2-3
CDR3 protein: CASSPGTERTDTQYF
CDR3 DNA: TGTGCCAGCTCCCCCGGGACAGAGCGCACAGATACGCAGTATTTT

clone size: .
V gene: TRBV28
D gene: .
J gene: TRBJ2-3
CDR3 protein: CASSSPAGMGRDTQYF
CDR3 DNA: TGTGCCAGCAGCTCCCCGGCAGGGATGGGGCGCGATACGCAGTATTTT